The 27 T cell receptor beta chains below were found in one sample sequenced in a study of Tregs in tolerant kidney transplant recipients (dated by TCRdb to between 2018 and 2021). Library preparation used the immunoSEQ multiplex PCR assay. In its TCRdb copy, this immuneACCESS table keeps in-frame sequences only and misses some clones. Where compared with another copy, unresolved V genes explain less than half of these, and the others have no known cause. Recorded for this sample are 200,000 to 300,000 clones; roughly four fifths of them occurred a single time. The ten largest account for 0.55% to 0.65% of the sample. The material sequenced was CD4+ T cells from blood. The receptors were gathered from a human donor in good health.

The rearrangement uses TRBV11-2 and TRBJ2-5, with 9 bases aligning to TRBD2. Germline values: CDR1 SGHAT, CDR2 FQNNGV. Trimming took 5 bases from V and 4 from J; bases not matched to a gene: 2. The CDR3 extends over 13 amino acids. CDR3: CASSPTSGETQYF. CDR3 DNA: TGTGCCAGCAGCCCGACTAGCGGAGAGACCCAGTACTTC.

This clone was detected a few times. The same CDR3 also results from other DNA sequences found in this sample. The chain recombines TRBV11-2 with TRBJ1-2; possibly TRBD1 for D (6 bases). Germline loops: CDR1 SGHAT, CDR2 FQNNGV. This CDR3 has 13 residues. Trimming stripped 8 bases from V and 0 bases from J, with 10 bases between. The DNA for the CDR3 is TGTGCCAGCGGGGGCCAAACTAACTATGGCTACACCTTC. It yields the protein CASGGQTNYGYTF. Full variable domain (remainder filled in from reference TRBV11-2 and TRBJ1-2): EAGVAQSPRYKIIEKRQSVAFWCNPISGHATLYWYQQILGQGPKLLIQFQNNGVVDDSQLPKDRFSAERLKGVDSTLKIQPAKLEDSAVYLCASGGQTNYGYTFGSGTRLTVV.

J is TRBJ2-2 and V is TRBV19; 7 nucleotides line up with TRBD1. The CDR3 covers 16 residues. Trimming removed 6 bases from V and 2 bases from J; junction bases left unmatched: 9. Per germline, CDR1 LNHDA and CDR2 SQIVND (reference sequence). The CDR3 sequence is CASRGPGQSNTGELFF. For the CDR3, the DNA is TGTGCCAGTAGAGGGCCGGGACAGAGTAACACCGGGGAGCTGTTTTTT. Drawing the rest from reference TRBV19 and TRBJ2-2, the complete variable domain is DGGITQSPKYLFRKEGQNVTLSCEQNLNHDAMYWYRQDPGQGLRLIYYSQIVNDFQKGDIAEGYSVSREKKESFPLTVTSAQKNPTAFYLCASRGPGQSNTGELFFGEGSRLTVL.

The CDR3 protein is CASSQERRNLNTEAFF. Written as DNA, the CDR3 is TGCGCCAGCAGCCAAGAAAGAAGGAACCTGAACACTGAAGCTTTCTTT. The chain employs TRBV4-1 and TRBJ1-1; D gene ambiguous. The germline V and J ends were trimmed by 0 bases and 0 bases, with 11 bases remaining between them. This CDR3 spans 16 amino acids. Germline V gene sequence: CDR1 MGHRA, CDR2 YSYEKL.

The V call is TRBV29-1, the J call TRBJ2-5; 8 positions match TRBD1. This CDR3 is 15 amino acids long. Per germline, CDR1 SQVTM and CDR2 ANQGSEA. Trimming took 3 bases from V and 0 from J; bases not matched to a gene: 6. CDR3 nucleotides: TGCAGCGTTGAGGGGACAGGTGAAGACCAAGAGACCCAGTACTTC. Its translation: CSVEGTGEDQETQYF.

This clone was recorded only once. The chain recombines TRBV5-8 with TRBJ2-5, with 8 bases matching TRBD1. The V gene's germline CDR1 is SGHTS and CDR2 YDEGEE. The V segment lost 0 bases and the J segment 5 bases; nucleotides outside the gene matches: 15. The CDR3 sequence is 18 residues long. The CDR3 coding sequence is TGTGCCAGCAGCTTGGTTGCTAGGAGGACAGGGAAATGGGAGACCCAGTACTTC. Translated: CASSLVARRTGKWETQYF.

The chain links TRBV2 to TRBJ2-7; maybe TRBD2 (6 bases). Trimming cost V 2 bases and J 4 bases, with 15 bases left between them. The CDR3 totals 15 residues. Germline CDR1 reads SNHLY; CDR2 reads FYNNEI. The CDR3 is CASSESGTGPYEQYF. For the CDR3, the DNA is TGTGCCAGCAGTGAATCAGGGACTGGCCCTTACGAGCAGTACTTC.

A remark on this clone: The sample carries other DNA sequences with the same CDR3. V is TRBV11-2 and J is TRBJ2-7; 11 positions agree with TRBD2. The V gene's germline CDR1 is SGHAT and CDR2 FQNNGV. The length of the CDR3 is 16 residues. J lost 7 bases, V lost 5 bases, and 13 bases had no gene match. CDR3 DNA: TGTGCCAGCAGCGTAACTAGCGGGAGTTCTCCTAGGGAGCAGTACTTC. Protein sequence: CASSVTSGSSPREQYF.

The genes are TRBV11-2 and TRBJ1-1; 9 positions match TRBD1. The length of the CDR3 is 15 residues. Germline V lookup: CDR1 SGHAT, CDR2 FQNNGV. The V gene end was trimmed by 5 bases and the J gene end by 4 bases; junction bases not matched to a gene: 8. The CDR3 sequence: CASSPRDRVRTEAFF. The CDR3 region has the DNA TGTGCCAGCAGCCCCCGGGACAGGGTGCGCACTGAAGCTTTCTTT. Together with reference TRBV11-2 and TRBJ1-1, the CDR3 gives the full variable domain: EAGVAQSPRYKIIEKRQSVAFWCNPISGHATLYWYQQILGQGPKLLIQFQNNGVVDDSQLPKDRFSAERLKGVDSTLKIQPAKLEDSAVYLCASSPRDRVRTEAFFGQGTRLTVV.

The chain links TRBV5-8 to TRBJ1-6; D is unresolved. This CDR3 comprises 13 residues. Trimming took off 5 bases at V and 6 bases at J, with 9 bases between the two ends. The germline gives CDR1 SGHTS, CDR2 YDEGEE. The CDR3 is CASRNSRNSPLHF. The CDR3 bases are TGTGCCAGCAGGAACTCCCGTAATTCACCCCTCCACTTT. The variable domain in full, completed from reference TRBV5-8 and TRBJ1-6, reads EAGVTQSPTHLIKTRGQQATLRCSPISGHTSVYWYQQALGLGLQFLLWYDEGEERNRGNFPPRFSGRQFPNYSSELNVNALELEDSALYLCASRNSRNSPLHFGNGTRLTVT.

This clone was detected once. This CDR3 is also generated by other DNA sequences in the sample. This chain connects TRBV2 to TRBJ2-3, with a tentative D call TRBD2 (5 bases). Per the germline V gene, CDR1 is SNHLY and CDR2 is FYNNEI. The V and J ends lost 3 bases and 1 base respectively, with 8 bases between them. This CDR3 has 14 residues. The CDR3 DNA is TGTGCCAGCAGTGAGTCGGAGGGCACAGATACGCAGTATTTT. Its protein product is CASSESEGTDTQYF.

The chain employs TRBV4-2 and TRBJ1-5; 8 bases map to TRBD1. Trimming cost V 4 bases and J 2 bases; bases outside gene matches: 4. The CDR3 has 15 amino acids. Germline V gene data show CDR1 as LGHNA and CDR2 as YNFKEQ. The CDR3 protein is CASSPGQGRNQPQHF. CDR3 bases: TGTGCCAGCAGCCCAGGACAGGGCCGCAATCAGCCCCAGCATTTT.

The rearrangement uses TRBV15 and TRBJ2-7; 10 bases match TRBD2. V shed 0 bases, J shed 3 bases, and the junction held 8 bases outside the gene matches. This CDR3 spans 17 amino acids. Per the germline V gene, CDR1 is LNHNV and CDR2 is YYDKDF (reference sequence). For the CDR3, the DNA is TGTGCCACCAGCAGAGATAGCGGGAGGCCCCGGGTCTACGAGCAGTACTTC. It translates to CATSRDSGRPRVYEQYF.

The V call is TRBV19, the J call TRBJ2-5; the match to TRBD1 covers 7 bases. CDR3 size: 14 residues. V shed 4 bases, J shed 1 base, and the junction held 3 bases outside the gene matches. Germline lookup yields CDR1 LNHDA and CDR2 SQIVND (reference sequence). The CDR3 DNA reads TGTGCCAGTAGTAGGGGACAGACCCAAGAGACCCAGTACTTC. Its translation is CASSRGQTQETQYF.

With regard to this clone: Distinct nucleotide sequences in the sample also encode this CDR3. The rearrangement joins TRBV6-5 to TRBJ1-2; 7 bases are shared with TRBD1. There are 14 residues in the CDR3. The V gene end was trimmed by 0 bases and the J gene end by 4 bases; junction bases not matched to a gene: 2. CDR1 and CDR2 from the germline V gene are MNHEY and SVGAGI. The CDR3 DNA reads TGTGCCAGCAGTTACTCAACAGGGGCCTATGGCTACACCTTC. It codes for CASSYSTGAYGYTF.

The rearrangement links TRBV28 to TRBJ1-1, with 9 bases fitting TRBD1. Germline CDR1 and CDR2: MDHEN and SYDVKM. The V and J ends lost 5 bases and 5 bases, in that order; junction bases with no gene match: 12. This CDR3 contains 16 residues. Written as DNA, the CDR3 is TGTGCCAGCAGTCCCCACAGGGGGCGGATGGAAACTGAAGCTTTCTTT. It specifies CASSPHRGRMETEAFF.

This chain joins TRBV5-4 and TRBJ1-2; TRBD1 matches at 7 bases. The CDR3 has 15 residues. Germline values: CDR1 SGHNT, CDR2 YYREEE (reference sequence). With V trimmed by 5 bases and J by 4 bases, 11 bases remained unmatched. CDR3 sequence reads: CASRNPYRDSYGYTF. DNA of the CDR3: TGTGCCAGCAGGAACCCCTACCGGGACAGCTATGGCTACACCTTC. Drawing the rest from reference TRBV5-4 and TRBJ1-2, the complete variable domain is ETGVTQSPTHLIKTRGQQVTLRCSSQSGHNTVSWYQQALGQGPQFIFQYYREEENGRGNFPPRFSGLQFPNYSSELNVNALELDDSALYLCASRNPYRDSYGYTFGSGTRLTVV.

This sequence joins TRBV5-1 and TRBJ1-6; TRBD1 might be the D (5 bases). V was cut by 0 bases and J by 8 bases, with 9 bases left in between. This CDR3 has 14 amino acids. Germline V CDR1 and CDR2: SGHRS, YFSETQ. CDR3 region: CASSLDRKDSPLHF. For the CDR3, the DNA is TGCGCCAGCAGCTTGGACAGGAAGGATTCACCCCTCCACTTT. The whole variable domain, filled in from reference TRBV5-1 and TRBJ1-6, reads KAGVTQTPRYLIKTRGQQVTLSCSPISGHRSVSWYQQTPGQGLQFLFEYFSETQRNKGNFPGRFSGRQFSNSRSEMNVSTLELGDSALYLCASSLDRKDSPLHFGNGTRLTVT.

The chain uses TRBV6-1 and TRBJ1-5; D remains ambiguous. V was clipped by 2 bases and J by 12 bases, with 11 bases between them. Germline values: CDR1 MNHNS, CDR2 SASEGT. The CDR3 has 12 residues. The CDR3 here is CASSEQGGLQHF. As DNA, the CDR3 is TGTGCCAGCAGTGAACAAGGCGGTCTCCAGCATTTT.

The CDR3 reads CATSSLQGPLFLYGYTF. In DNA form, the CDR3 reads TGTGCCACCAGCAGCTTACAGGGACCCCTCTTCCTTTATGGCTACACCTTC. This chain links TRBV15 with TRBJ1-2; D may be TRBD1 (6 bases). Germline CDR1 and CDR2: LNHNV and YYDKDF (reference sequence). The CDR3 length is 17 residues. V dropped 3 bases and J dropped 5 bases, with 22 bases sitting between them.

The chain joins TRBV6-1 to TRBJ1-1; D is perhaps TRBD1 (5 bases). V lost 5 bases to trimming and J lost 4 bases, with 17 bases between them. The CDR3 is 15 amino acids. The germline V gene encodes CDR1 MNHNS and CDR2 SASEGT. The CDR3 nucleotides read TGTGCCAGCAGTCGGGGATTAGGTGGGGGCACTGAAGCTTTCTTT. This gives the protein CASSRGLGGGTEAFF.

The V gene is TRBV7-9, the J gene TRBJ2-3; TRBD1 matches at 9 bases. V lost 6 bases and J lost 2; bases outside the gene matches: 12. Germline V lookup: CDR1 SEHNR, CDR2 FQNEAQ (reference sequence). The CDR3 is 17 residues long. CDR3: CASSLWLGTGITDTQYF. In DNA form, the CDR3 reads TGTGCCAGCAGTTTATGGCTAGGGACAGGGATCACAGATACGCAGTATTTT. The entire variable domain, with the rest obtained from reference TRBV7-9 and TRBJ2-3, is as follows: DTGVSQNPRHKITKRGQNVTFRCDPISEHNRLYWYRQTLGQGPEFLTYFQNEAQLEKSRLLSDRFSAERPKGSFSTLEIQRTEQGDSAMYLCASSLWLGTGITDTQYFGPGTRLTVL.

The table lists this clone with a count of one. V gene TRBV9 combines with J gene TRBJ2-2, with TRBD1 as a possible D gene (7 bases). The CDR3 is made up of 19 amino acids. CDR1 and CDR2 (germline): SGDLS, YYNGEE. The ends were cut back, 4 bases at V and 4 bases at J, with 26 bases in the middle. DNA for the CDR3: TGTGCCAGCAGCCCTAGAGACAGGGCGGCGGGATGGGTCACCGGGGAGCTGTTTTTT. Its translation is CASSPRDRAAGWVTGELFF.

The CDR3 is CASSQSGGSGSYEQYF. For the CDR3, the DNA is TGCGCCAGCAGCCAATCAGGGGGCTCAGGGTCCTACGAGCAGTACTTC. The chain is built from TRBV4-1 and TRBJ2-7, with TRBD1 matching 8 bases. J lost 1 base, V lost 2 bases, and 7 bases had no gene match. Looked up from germline, CDR1 is MGHRA and CDR2 is YSYEKL. This CDR3 has 16 residues.

As DNA, the CDR3 is TGTGCCTGGAGTTTGGGGTGGCCGGGACAGAACACAGATACGCAGTATTTT. Residues: CAWSLGWPGQNTDTQYF. The chain combines TRBV30 with TRBJ2-3; 7 nucleotides line up with TRBD1. This CDR3 region has 17 residues. Trimming took 2 bases from V and 2 from J; bases not matched to a gene: 13. Germline V gene sequence: CDR1 GTSNPN, CDR2 SVGIG (reference sequence). Combining the CDR3 with reference TRBV30 and TRBJ2-3 gives the whole variable domain SQTIHQWPATLVQPVGSPLSLECTVEGTSNPNLYWYRQAAGRGLQLLFYSVGIGQISSEVPQNLSASRPQDRQFILSSKKLLLSDSGFYLCAWSLGWPGQNTDTQYFGPGTRLTVL.

This chain links TRBV19 with TRBJ2-5; D might be TRBD1 (5 bases). The closer fit of TRBJ2-7 to the DNA end suggests the J call may be wrong. CDR1 is LNHDA and CDR2 is SQIVND in the germline V gene (reference sequence). This CDR3 is built from 15 residues. This chain's CDR3 is CASSMRTPGSYEQYF. The CDR3 nucleotides read TGTGCCAGTAGTATGAGGACACCAGGATCCTACGAGCAGTACTTC.

The chain couples TRBV19 to TRBJ2-2, with 9 bases fitting TRBD1. With V trimmed by 9 bases and J by 2 bases, 10 bases remained unmatched. The CDR3 contains 16 residues. Germline CDR1 reads LNHDA; CDR2 reads SQIVND (reference sequence). CDR3 bases: TGTGCCAGCCGGCCCCCGGGACAGGGCAACACCGGGGAGCTGTTTTTT. Encoded protein: CASRPPGQGNTGELFF.